The rows below give T cell receptor beta chains drawn from one sample of a study of blood T cell repertoires in COVID-19. This table comes from immunoSEQ multiplex PCR, and its TCRdb copy is limited to in-frame clones, with some not included. Among about 280,000 clones, roughly 90% were seen once, and the ten largest hold roughly 10%. Sequenced sample: peripheral blood. The receptors shown here come from a woman in her 30s with COVID-19, enrolled during active disease. Each CDR3 is given without its conserved first and last residue. The order of the fields is clone size, J gene, V gene, CDR3 protein. The listing skips clone size in some rows; elsewhere it reads once, few, many or a size class.

abundance: .; j_gene: TRBJ2-7; v_gene: TRBV5-1; CDR3aa: ASSLTVYEQY
abundance: .; j_gene: TRBJ2-5; v_gene: TRBV13; CDR3aa: ASSLVVTGQETQY
abundance: .; j_gene: TRBJ1-1; v_gene: TRBV7-8; CDR3aa: ASSSDRGGEAF
abundance: .; j_gene: TRBJ2-1; v_gene: TRBV13; CDR3aa: ASSFLLGGPYNEQF
abundance: .; j_gene: TRBJ2-3; v_gene: TRBV4-1; CDR3aa: ASRGRDTQY
abundance: .; j_gene: TRBJ1-6; v_gene: TRBV18; CDR3aa: ASSVQGQGGRSPLH
abundance: .; j_gene: TRBJ1-2; v_gene: TRBV7-2; CDR3aa: ASSFRGLTNYGYT
abundance: .; j_gene: TRBJ1-2; v_gene: TRBV5-1; CDR3aa: ASSPGTNSGYT
abundance: .; j_gene: TRBJ2-1; v_gene: TRBV19; CDR3aa: ASSMAFGVSSYNEQF
abundance: .; j_gene: TRBJ2-1; v_gene: TRBV3-1/TRBV3-2; CDR3aa: ASSQIPTSREQF
abundance: .; j_gene: TRBJ2-3; v_gene: TRBV5-6; CDR3aa: ASSRMRGGGGIYTQY
abundance: .; j_gene: TRBJ2-7; v_gene: TRBV2; CDR3aa: ASTIGGVGEQY
abundance: .; j_gene: TRBJ1-5; v_gene: TRBV19; CDR3aa: ASSIVAAGGNQPQH
abundance: .; j_gene: TRBJ1-5; v_gene: TRBV10-3; CDR3aa: AIIADRSRNQPQH
abundance: once; j_gene: TRBJ1-5; v_gene: TRBV30; CDR3aa: AWSYRGGNQPQH
abundance: .; j_gene: TRBJ2-7; v_gene: TRBV5-1; CDR3aa: ASSLLAGDTYEQY
abundance: .; j_gene: TRBJ2-1; v_gene: TRBV23-1; CDR3aa: ASSRTGDCSYNEQF
abundance: few; j_gene: TRBJ1-6; v_gene: TRBV5-4; CDR3aa: ASTGQVDSPLH
abundance: .; j_gene: TRBJ2-7; v_gene: TRBV6-5; CDR3aa: ASRSDRGPTYEQY
abundance: .; j_gene: TRBJ2-5; v_gene: TRBV3-1/TRBV3-2; CDR3aa: ASSPRGQETQY
abundance: .; j_gene: TRBJ2-3; v_gene: TRBV5-1; CDR3aa: ASSLVEDISTDTQY
abundance: .; j_gene: TRBJ1-1; v_gene: TRBV3-1/TRBV3-2; CDR3aa: ASSPHGGGTEAF
abundance: .; j_gene: TRBJ1-3; v_gene: TRBV24-1; CDR3aa: ATSDSRWTGTSGNTIY
abundance: .; j_gene: TRBJ2-3; v_gene: TRBV5-8; CDR3aa: ASSEFGGLDTQY
abundance: .; j_gene: TRBJ1-1; v_gene: TRBV19; CDR3aa: ASSPRGRTEAF